This T cell receptor (beta chain) was identified in a study of control samples from healthy donors and cancer patients. Profiled with immunoSEQ multiplex PCR; TCRdb holds only in-frame clones, not every one. The sample shows under 85,000 clones, about 79% of them seen only once. This clone was seen more than once but under ten times. The sequence came from a man aged 55 to 70 with head and neck cancer. The sequenced sample was PBMCs.

In DNA, the CDR3 is TGTGCCAGCTCACGCGAAATGACAGGGAACACTGAAGCTTTCTTT. Residues: CASSREMTGNTEAFF. The J gene is TRBJ1-1, the V gene TRBV18, with a tentative D call TRBD1 (6 bases). This CDR3 is built from 15 residues. Trimming removed 4 bases from V and 1 base from J, with 13 bases in between. Looked up from germline, CDR1 is KGHSH and CDR2 is LQKENI.